The 12 T cell receptor beta chains in this list originate from one sample, sequenced in a study of blood T cell repertoires in COVID-19. Sequencing used immunoSEQ multiplex PCR; TCRdb keeps in-frame clones, though not all of them. The sample contains 250,000 to 300,000 clones, about 93% of which appear only once. The sequenced sample consisted of PBMCs or T cells enriched from blood (not recorded which). The receptor set was obtained from a woman under 40 who had recovered from COVID-19.

The V gene is TRBV27, the J gene TRBJ2-3, with TRBD2 identical over 7 bases. The CDR3 runs to 13 residues. V lost 4 bases, J lost 5 bases, and 3 bases stayed unmatched. Looked up from germline, CDR1 is MNHEY and CDR2 is SMNVEV (reference sequence). The CDR3 region has the DNA TGTGCCAGCAGTTACACGGGGGGAGATACGCAGTATTTT. Amino acid sequence: CASSYTGGDTQYF.

The genes are TRBV11-2 and TRBJ2-1, with TRBD2 identical over 11 bases. In germline, CDR1 is SGHAT, CDR2 FQNNGV. CDR3 size: 15 residues. J was trimmed by 6 bases and V by 4 bases; bases with no gene match: 5. The CDR3 reads CASSSGLAVFNEQFF. The CDR3, as DNA: TGTGCCAGCAGCTCGGGACTAGCGGTTTTCAATGAGCAGTTCTTC. Based on the CDR3 plus reference TRBV11-2 and TRBJ2-1, the full variable domain is EAGVAQSPRYKIIEKRQSVAFWCNPISGHATLYWYQQILGQGPKLLIQFQNNGVVDDSQLPKDRFSAERLKGVDSTLKIQPAKLEDSAVYLCASSSGLAVFNEQFFGPGTRLTVL.

V gene TRBV9 combines with J gene TRBJ1-5, with 8 nucleotides matching TRBD1. Germline lookup yields CDR1 SGDLS and CDR2 YYNGEE. J lost 2 bases, V lost 4 bases, and 8 bases had no gene match. The CDR3 loop spans 16 amino acids. Here the CDR3 DNA reads TGTGCCAGCAGCATCTTACAGGGGGACGGCAATCAGCCCCAGCATTTT. Translated: CASSILQGDGNQPQHF.

V gene TRBV19 combines with J gene TRBJ1-5; possibly TRBD1 for D (5 bases). This CDR3 is 16 amino acids long. V lost 2 bases to trimming and J lost 3 bases, with 14 bases between them. The germline V gene has CDR1 LNHDA and CDR2 SQIVND (reference sequence). The CDR3 DNA reads TGTGCCAGTAGTATAACAGGAAGAAGTAACAATCAGCCCCAGCATTTT. Residues: CASSITGRSNNQPQHF. The full variable domain, rest sourced from reference TRBV19 and TRBJ1-5, is DGGITQSPKYLFRKEGQNVTLSCEQNLNHDAMYWYRQDPGQGLRLIYYSQIVNDFQKGDIAEGYSVSREKKESFPLTVTSAQKNPTAFYLCASSITGRSNNQPQHFGDGTRLSIL.

The rearrangement joins TRBV12-5 to TRBJ1-2; D may be TRBD1 (6 bases). CDR3 length: 15 residues. V lost 1 base to trimming and J lost 5 bases, with 14 bases between them. CDR1 and CDR2 (germline): LGHNT, FRNRAP. The CDR3 region has the DNA TGTGCTAGTGGTTTGGCTCAACAGGGTCTATATGGCTACACCTTC. It translates to CASGLAQQGLYGYTF.

The chain is built from TRBV7-8 and TRBJ2-7; D is possibly TRBD1 (5 bases). The CDR3 spans 15 residues. Trimming removed 1 base at V and 2 bases at J, with 12 bases between. Germline-derived CDR1 and CDR2 are SGHVS and FQNEAQ. The CDR3 DNA is TGTGCCAGCAGCTTAGTGTGGCAGGACACCTACGAGCAGTACTTC. Translated, it gives CASSLVWQDTYEQYF.

This clone was recorded only once. The V call is TRBV5-1, the J call TRBJ1-1; 9 bases line up with TRBD1. The junction had 7 bases not matched to a gene; V was cut back by 5 bases and J by 11 bases. The CDR3 loop spans 12 amino acids. Germline CDR1 SGHRS, CDR2 YFSETQ. This CDR3 reads CASSNRGLAAFF. CDR3 DNA: TGCGCCAGCAGTAACAGGGGGCTTGCTGCTTTCTTT. The full variable domain, completed using reference TRBV5-1 and TRBJ1-1, is KAGVTQTPRYLIKTRGQQVTLSCSPISGHRSVSWYQQTPGQGLQFLFEYFSETQRNKGNFPGRFSGRQFSNSRSEMNVSTLELGDSALYLCASSNRGLAAFFGQGTRLTVV.

This clone was counted once. This sequence joins TRBV6-5 and TRBJ2-2; 7 bases fit TRBD2. V dropped 5 bases and J dropped 1; count of bases not matched to a gene: 4. Germline CDR1 is MNHEY and CDR2 is SVGAGI. The CDR3 runs 15 residues. The CDR3 protein is CASSQGLRNTGELFF. The CDR3 DNA reads as TGTGCCAGCAGTCAGGGACTACGGAACACCGGGGAGCTGTTTTTT.

This chain joins TRBV30 and TRBJ2-7; 7 bases map to TRBD1. The germline V gene has CDR1 GTSNPN and CDR2 SVGIG (reference sequence). The CDR3 has 12 amino acids. Germline trimming cut 5 bases from V and 2 bases from J; bases unmatched to any gene: 3. The CDR3: CAWGGQTYEQYF. The DNA for the CDR3 is TGTGCCTGGGGGGGACAGACCTACGAGCAGTACTTC.

This clone was seen a handful of times. The rearrangement links TRBV5-6 to TRBJ2-1; the match to TRBD2 covers 11 bases. Germline V gives CDR1 SGHDT, CDR2 YYEEEE. CDR3 length: 17 residues. After removal of 5 bases from V and 5 bases from J, the junction contained 12 bases not matched to a gene. The CDR3: CASRPTSGMKGDNEQFF. The CDR3 DNA reads as TGTGCCAGCAGGCCGACTAGCGGGATGAAGGGCGACAATGAGCAGTTCTTC.

The chain recombines TRBV4-2 with TRBJ2-7, with D possibly TRBD1 on 6 matching bases. The CDR3 spans 14 residues. Germline CDR1 reads LGHNA; CDR2 reads YNFKEQ. Trimming left V 2 bases short and J 9 bases short, with 17 bases between. The DNA of the CDR3 is TGTGCCAGCAGCCAATCTAAGTCGGACAGAACGCAGTACTTC. Its protein is CASSQSKSDRTQYF.

The chain joins TRBV5-1 to TRBJ1-2; a possible D gene is TRBD1 (5 bases). CDR3 length: 16 residues. Trimming shortened V by 0 bases and J by 5 bases, and 17 bases separated the two germline ends. The germline gives CDR1 SGHRS, CDR2 YFSETQ. In DNA, the CDR3 is TGCGCCAGCAGCTTGGAATTGGGGGAGGGTCCTTATGGCTACACCTTC. Translating it yields CASSLELGEGPYGYTF.